Below, 26 T cell receptor beta chains from the same sample are listed, as sequenced in a study of blood T cell repertoires in COVID-19. This table comes from immunoSEQ multiplex PCR, and its TCRdb copy is limited to in-frame clones, with some not included. This table has just over 300,000 clones, 70% to 90% appearing once. The source material was PBMCs or T cells enriched from blood (not recorded which). These receptors were taken from a man aged 25-40 years who had recovered from COVID-19.

The gene calls are TRBV5-1 and TRBJ2-3; tentatively, D is TRBD1 (6 bases). This CDR3 is 16 amino acids long. Germline CDR1 reads SGHRS; CDR2 reads YFSETQ. V was pared by 2 bases and J by 1 base, with 14 bases between. CDR3 DNA sequence: TGCGCCAGCAGCTTCGGACAGCTGATGGGCACAGATACGCAGTATTTT. This sequence encodes CASSFGQLMGTDTQYF. The whole variable domain, remainder taken from reference TRBV5-1 and TRBJ2-3, is KAGVTQTPRYLIKTRGQQVTLSCSPISGHRSVSWYQQTPGQGLQFLFEYFSETQRNKGNFPGRFSGRQFSNSRSEMNVSTLELGDSALYLCASSFGQLMGTDTQYFGPGTRLTVL.

This sequence joins TRBV4-2 and TRBJ1-2; 8 nucleotides line up with TRBD1. J gave up 5 bases and V 1 base, and 6 bases lay outside the gene matches. The CDR3 length is 15 residues. Germline CDR1 and CDR2: LGHNA and YNFKEQ. CDR3 loop: CASSQAEGQVYGYTF. DNA for the CDR3: TGTGCCAGCAGCCAAGCCGAGGGACAGGTTTATGGCTACACCTTC.

The CDR3 DNA sequence: TGTGCCAGCAGCCGCGGGAGACCGACCAACTATGGCTACACCTTC. Protein: CASSRGRPTNYGYTF. The rearrangement uses TRBV9 and TRBJ1-2; D is undetermined. The germline V and J ends were trimmed by 4 bases and 2 bases, with 15 bases remaining between them. CDR1 is SGDLS and CDR2 is YYNGEE in the germline V gene. CDR3 length: 15 amino acids. Full variable domain (outside the CDR3, taken from reference TRBV9 and TRBJ1-2): DSGVTQTPKHLITATGQRVTLRCSPRSGDLSVYWYQQSLDQGLQFLIQYYNGEERAKGNILERFSAQQFPDLHSELNLSSLELGDSALYFCASSRGRPTNYGYTFGSGTRLTVV.

This rearrangement joins TRBV2 to TRBJ1-1; weak D call: TRBD1 (5 bases). The CDR3 extends over 15 amino acids. Per germline, CDR1 SNHLY and CDR2 FYNNEI. V dropped 6 bases and J dropped 1 base, with 15 bases sitting between them. CDR3 sequence: CASRLIRQGNTEAFF. The CDR3 nucleotides read TGTGCCAGCAGGTTGATAAGGCAGGGGAACACTGAAGCTTTCTTT.

V and J are TRBV2 and TRBJ2-2, with TRBD1 identical over 7 bases. Germline assignment: CDR1 SNHLY and CDR2 FYNNEI. This CDR3 has 15 residues. V trimming: 7 bases; J trimming: 0 bases; junction bases outside the gene matches: 5. This CDR3 is CASTKGQPNTGELFF. CDR3 in DNA: TGTGCCAGCACCAAGGGACAGCCGAACACCGGGGAGCTGTTTTTT.

The gene calls are TRBV19 and TRBJ1-2, with 7 bases that match TRBD1. The CDR3 totals 16 residues. Germline CDR1 and CDR2: LNHDA and SQIVND (reference sequence). V dropped 6 bases and J dropped 6; count of bases not matched to a gene: 16. This CDR3 reads CASSQGTVSSSDGYTF. CDR3 sequence (DNA): TGTGCCAGTAGCCAAGGGACAGTTTCGTCTTCGGATGGCTACACCTTC.

Written as DNA, the CDR3 is TGTGCCAGCTCACCATTGCCGGTGAGAGGGAATGAAAAACTGTTTTTT. Translating gives CASSPLPVRGNEKLFF. This chain links TRBV18 with TRBJ1-4; D remains ambiguous. Looked up from germline, CDR1 is KGHSH and CDR2 is LQKENI. The CDR3 has 16 amino acids. The V gene lost 2 bases and the J gene lost 5 bases, with 15 bases spanning the gap.

The rearrangement links TRBV7-6 to TRBJ2-1; 10 bases match TRBD2. Per germline, CDR1 SGHVS and CDR2 FNYEAQ. J lost 4 bases, V lost 3 bases, and 9 bases had no gene match. The CDR3 spans 17 residues. CDR3 nucleotides: TGTGCCAGCAGCTTCCTCATAGCGGGAGGAGGATACAATGAGCAGTTCTTC. Translating gives CASSFLIAGGGYNEQFF.

CDR3 amino acids: CASSLGTGFNEQFF. CDR3 sequence (DNA): TGTGCCAGTAGCCTCGGTACAGGGTTCAATGAGCAGTTCTTC. The V and J genes are TRBV19 and TRBJ2-1; a weak D match, TRBD1 (6 bases). Germline V gene data show CDR1 as LNHDA and CDR2 as SQIVND (reference sequence). The CDR3 runs to 14 residues. The germline V and J ends were trimmed by 6 bases and 6 bases, with 15 bases remaining between them.

The sample holds a few counts of this clone. This rearrangement joins TRBV7-2 to TRBJ1-5; no clear D gene. The germline V and J ends were trimmed by 4 bases and 8 bases, with 15 bases remaining between them. Germline V gives CDR1 SGHTA, CDR2 FQGNSA. CDR3 length: 14 amino acids. The CDR3 DNA sequence: TGTGCCAGCAGCTGGGGATCCAGCGGGGAGCCCCAGCATTTT. Its translation: CASSWGSSGEPQHF.

This clone turned up a few times. This sequence joins TRBV5-1 and TRBJ1-6; 7 nucleotides line up with TRBD1. Losses at the gene ends were 0 bases for V and 0 bases for J; bases not matched to a gene: 0. From germline, CDR1 is SGHRS and CDR2 YFSETQ. The CDR3 runs to 16 residues. The CDR3 nucleotides read TGCGCCAGCAGCTTGGCAGGGGGCTCCTATAATTCACCCCTCCACTTT. Amino acids: CASSLAGGSYNSPLHF.

The V gene is TRBV2, the J gene TRBJ2-1; perhaps TRBD2 as D (6 bases). This CDR3 has 14 amino acids. Germline V gene sequence: CDR1 SNHLY, CDR2 FYNNEI. V shed 5 bases and J shed 6 bases, with 14 bases lying between them. The CDR3 DNA sequence: TGTGCCAGCAGTTCTAGCGCGAAGGGCAATGAGCAGTTCTTC. It yields the protein CASSSSAKGNEQFF.

This sequence joins TRBV6-5 and TRBJ1-5; tentatively, D is TRBD1 (5 bases). In germline, CDR1 is MNHEY, CDR2 SVGAGI. This CDR3 contains 15 residues. The ends were cut back, 8 bases at V and 3 bases at J, with 17 bases in the middle. The CDR3 sequence: CASRGGPDLNQPQHF. The DNA for the CDR3 is TGTGCCAGCCGGGGGGGTCCGGATCTCAATCAGCCCCAGCATTTT.

The chain is built from TRBV11-3 and TRBJ2-1, with D hard to call. The CDR3 runs to 15 residues. V shed 0 bases and J shed 0 bases, with 6 bases lying between them. Germline CDR1 SGHNT, CDR2 YENEEA. For the CDR3, the DNA is TGTGCCAGCAGCTTAGAGGGCGCCTCCTACAATGAGCAGTTCTTC. It yields the protein CASSLEGASYNEQFF.

This rearrangement joins TRBV6-5 to TRBJ1-2, with a tentative D call TRBD1 (6 bases). Deletions cut 4 bases from V and 2 bases from J, with 17 bases between. This CDR3 has 16 amino acids. The germline gives CDR1 MNHEY, CDR2 SVGAGI. The CDR3 spells CASSFSRIGTNYGYTF. The CDR3 nucleotides are TGTGCCAGCAGTTTTTCGAGGATCGGGACAAACTATGGCTACACCTTC.

In this sample, this clone turned up a few times. V usage is TRBV19 and J usage is TRBJ1-6; a weak D match, TRBD1 (6 bases). Germline V CDR1 and CDR2: LNHDA, SQIVND (reference sequence). Trimming left V 6 bases short and J 8 bases short, with 14 bases between. The CDR3 spans 14 residues. CDR3 amino acids: CASRYQGYDSPLHF. Written as DNA, the CDR3 is TGTGCCAGTAGATATCAGGGGTACGATTCACCCCTCCACTTT.

This clone was detected once. This sequence joins TRBV27 and TRBJ2-7; D not certain. Looked up from germline, CDR1 is MNHEY and CDR2 is SMNVEV (reference sequence). Trimming pared 6 bases from V and 0 bases from J, leaving 9 bases between. CDR3 size: 13 residues. The DNA of the CDR3 is TGTGCCAGCAGACCGGGTTTCTCCTACGAGCAGTACTTC. Its protein product is CASRPGFSYEQYF.

The chain couples TRBV19 to TRBJ2-3; no clear D. Between the trimmed V and J ends, which lost 3 bases and 1 base, there was a span of 11 bases. This CDR3 is built from 15 residues. Germline V gives CDR1 LNHDA, CDR2 SQIVND (reference sequence). Written as DNA, the CDR3 is TGTGCCAGTAGTATGACTGACGGTGGCACAGATACGCAGTATTTT. It codes for CASSMTDGGTDTQYF.

The chain joins TRBV28 to TRBJ1-5, with a tentative D call TRBD1 (5 bases). There are 14 residues in the CDR3. CDR1 and CDR2 (germline): MDHEN, SYDVKM. V gave up 3 bases and J gave up 3 bases, with 9 bases separating them. The CDR3 nucleotides read TGTGCCAGCAGTTTCGGGGGGACCAATCAGCCCCAGCATTTT. Its protein product is CASSFGGTNQPQHF.

The chain joins TRBV10-3 to TRBJ1-4, with TRBD1 matching over 8 bases. The CDR3 has 14 amino acids. From germline, CDR1 is ENHRY and CDR2 SYGVKD. Trimming cost V 7 bases and J 3 bases; bases outside gene matches: 4. This CDR3 is CAIKGDRPNEKLFF. In DNA form, the CDR3 reads TGTGCCATCAAAGGGGACAGGCCTAATGAAAAACTGTTTTTT.

This chain joins TRBV5-6 and TRBJ2-1; 8 bases agree with TRBD2. The CDR3 has 16 residues. Germline V gives CDR1 SGHDT, CDR2 YYEEEE. V lost 0 bases and J lost 1; bases outside the gene matches: 3. CDR3 residues: CASSLERGLSYNEQFF. The CDR3 coding sequence is TGTGCCAGCAGCTTGGAGCGGGGGTTATCCTACAATGAGCAGTTCTTC.

This clone was observed a single time. This chain joins TRBV3-1 (or the pseudogene TRBV3-2) and TRBJ2-1, with D possibly matching TRBD2 (6 bases). Germline V CDR1 and CDR2: LGHDT, YNNKEL (reference sequence). Trimming removed 2 bases at V and 8 bases at J, with 22 bases between. The CDR3 covers 17 residues. The CDR3 sequence: CASSQLTGLGWGDEQFF. The CDR3 DNA reads TGTGCCAGCAGCCAACTGACCGGGTTGGGCTGGGGGGATGAGCAGTTCTTC.

CDR3 coding DNA: TGTGCCAGCAGTAAGACAGGGGGAGATCAGCCCCAGCATTTT. It codes for CASSKTGGDQPQHF. V is TRBV27 and J is TRBJ1-5; 9 bases are a match to TRBD1. The CDR3 consists of 14 residues. With 5 bases clipped from V and 5 bases from J, the junction kept 4 bases outside the gene matches. Germline CDR1 is MNHEY and CDR2 is SMNVEV (reference sequence).

In its sample, this clone was seen once. The J gene is TRBJ2-3, the V gene TRBV6-5; perhaps TRBD2 as D (5 bases). V shed 6 bases and J shed 6 bases, with 16 bases lying between them. Germline V lookup: CDR1 MNHEY, CDR2 SVGAGI. The CDR3 runs to 14 residues. This CDR3 is CASSVRTGWDTQYF. CDR3 nucleotide sequence: TGTGCCAGCAGCGTTAGAACGGGATGGGATACGCAGTATTTT.

The gene calls are TRBV18 and TRBJ2-7; 7 nucleotides match TRBD2. V shed 3 bases and J 7 bases; nucleotides not matched to a gene: 9. The CDR3 runs to 14 residues. Germline CDR1 reads KGHSH; CDR2 reads LQKENI. This chain's CDR3 is CASSPPTSSPEQYF. The CDR3 DNA reads as TGTGCCAGCTCACCGCCGACTAGCTCCCCGGAGCAGTACTTC.

CDR3 protein: CASSSRQGARGGTEAFF. For the CDR3, the DNA is TGTGCCAGCAGCTCAAGACAGGGGGCGCGGGGCGGCACTGAAGCTTTCTTT. The chain joins TRBV7-9 to TRBJ1-1; TRBD1 matches at 10 bases. Germline trimming cut 4 bases from V and 4 bases from J; bases unmatched to any gene: 12. CDR1 and CDR2 from the germline V gene are SEHNR and FQNEAQ (reference sequence). The CDR3 has 17 amino acids.